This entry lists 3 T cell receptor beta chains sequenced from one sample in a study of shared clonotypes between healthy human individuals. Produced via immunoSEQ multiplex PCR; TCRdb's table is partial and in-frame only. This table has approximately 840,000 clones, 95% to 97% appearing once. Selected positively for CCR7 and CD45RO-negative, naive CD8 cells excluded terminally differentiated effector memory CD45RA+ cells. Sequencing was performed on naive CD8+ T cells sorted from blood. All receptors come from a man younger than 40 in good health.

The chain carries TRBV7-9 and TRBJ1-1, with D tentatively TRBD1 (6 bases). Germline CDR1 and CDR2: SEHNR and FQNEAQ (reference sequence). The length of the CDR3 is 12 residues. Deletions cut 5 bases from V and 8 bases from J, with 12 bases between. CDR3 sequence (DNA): TGTGCCAGCAGCCTTCAGGGGAAGGAAGCTTTCTTT. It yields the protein CASSLQGKEAFF.

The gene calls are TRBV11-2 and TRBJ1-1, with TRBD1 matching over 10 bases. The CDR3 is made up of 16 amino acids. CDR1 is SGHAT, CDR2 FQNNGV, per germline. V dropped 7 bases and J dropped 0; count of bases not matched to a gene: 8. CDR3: CASTLGQGTMNTEAFF. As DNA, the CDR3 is TGTGCCAGCACCCTGGGACAGGGGACAATGAACACTGAAGCTTTCTTT.

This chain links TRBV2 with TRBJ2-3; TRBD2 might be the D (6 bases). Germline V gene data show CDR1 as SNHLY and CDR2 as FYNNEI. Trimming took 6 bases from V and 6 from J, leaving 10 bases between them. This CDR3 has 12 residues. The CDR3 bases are TGTGCCAGCAGAGGAGGGGTGGATACGCAGTATTTT. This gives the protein CASRGGVDTQYF.